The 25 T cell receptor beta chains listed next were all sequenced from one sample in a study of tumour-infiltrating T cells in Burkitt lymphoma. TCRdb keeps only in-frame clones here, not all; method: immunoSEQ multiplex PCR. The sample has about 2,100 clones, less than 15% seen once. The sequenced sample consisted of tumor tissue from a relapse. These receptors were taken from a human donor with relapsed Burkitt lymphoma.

The CDR3 loop is CASSLGDEKLFF. DNA of the CDR3: TGTGCCAGCAGCTTGGGGGATGAAAAACTGTTTTTT. V and J are TRBV7-9 and TRBJ1-4; a possible D gene is TRBD1 (5 bases). Trimming took 3 bases from V and 6 from J, leaving 5 bases between them. This CDR3 contains 12 residues. Germline CDR1 SEHNR, CDR2 FQNEAQ (reference sequence). Together with reference TRBV7-9 and TRBJ1-4, the CDR3 gives the full variable domain: DTGVSQNPRHKITKRGQNVTFRCDPISEHNRLYWYRQTLGQGPEFLTYFQNEAQLEKSRLLSDRFSAERPKGSFSTLEIQRTEQGDSAMYLCASSLGDEKLFFGSGTQLSVL.

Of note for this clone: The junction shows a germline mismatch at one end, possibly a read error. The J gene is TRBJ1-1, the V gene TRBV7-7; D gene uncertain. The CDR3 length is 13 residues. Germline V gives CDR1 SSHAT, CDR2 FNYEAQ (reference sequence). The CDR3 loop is CASSQYQNTEAFF. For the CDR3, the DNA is TGTGCTAGCAGCCAATACCAGAACACTGAAGCTTTCTTT.

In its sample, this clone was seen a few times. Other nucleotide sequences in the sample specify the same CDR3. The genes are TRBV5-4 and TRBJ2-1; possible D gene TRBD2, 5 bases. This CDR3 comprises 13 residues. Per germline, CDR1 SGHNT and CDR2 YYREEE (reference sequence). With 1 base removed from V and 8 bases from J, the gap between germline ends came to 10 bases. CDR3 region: CASSLKRVDEQFF. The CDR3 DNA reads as TGTGCCAGCAGCTTGAAGAGGGTTGATGAGCAGTTCTTC.

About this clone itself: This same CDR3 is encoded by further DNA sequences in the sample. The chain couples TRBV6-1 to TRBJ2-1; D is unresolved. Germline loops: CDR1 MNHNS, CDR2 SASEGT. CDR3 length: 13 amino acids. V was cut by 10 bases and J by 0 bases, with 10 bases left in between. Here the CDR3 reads CAIRRTSYNEQFF. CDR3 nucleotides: TGTGCCATCAGACGGACCTCCTACAATGAGCAGTTCTTC.

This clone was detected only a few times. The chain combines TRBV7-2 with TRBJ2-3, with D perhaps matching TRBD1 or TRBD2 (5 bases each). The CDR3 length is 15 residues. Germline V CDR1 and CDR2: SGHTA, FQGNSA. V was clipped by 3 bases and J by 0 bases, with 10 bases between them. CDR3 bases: TGTGCCAGCAGCTTTGAGGGGACCAGCACAGATACGCAGTATTTT. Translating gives CASSFEGTSTDTQYF.

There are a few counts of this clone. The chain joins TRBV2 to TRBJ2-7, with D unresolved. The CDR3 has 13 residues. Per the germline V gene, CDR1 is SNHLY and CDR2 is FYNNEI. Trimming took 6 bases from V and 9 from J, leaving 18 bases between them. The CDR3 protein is CASRQTRGDRQYF. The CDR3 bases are TGTGCCAGCAGACAAACCCGAGGAGATAGGCAGTACTTC.

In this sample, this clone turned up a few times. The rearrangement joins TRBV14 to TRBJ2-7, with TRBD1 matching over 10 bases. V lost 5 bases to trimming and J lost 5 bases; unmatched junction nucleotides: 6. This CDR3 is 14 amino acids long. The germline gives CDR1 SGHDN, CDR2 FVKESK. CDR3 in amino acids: CASSAGTGVDEQYF. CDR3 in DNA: TGTGCCAGCAGCGCCGGGACAGGGGTCGACGAGCAGTACTTC.

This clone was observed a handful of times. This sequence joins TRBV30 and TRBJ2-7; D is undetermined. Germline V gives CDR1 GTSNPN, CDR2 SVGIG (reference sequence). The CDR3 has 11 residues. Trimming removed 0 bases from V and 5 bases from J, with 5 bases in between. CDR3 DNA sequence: TGTGCCTGGAGTGTGAGTGACGAGCAGTACTTC. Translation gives CAWSVSDEQYF.

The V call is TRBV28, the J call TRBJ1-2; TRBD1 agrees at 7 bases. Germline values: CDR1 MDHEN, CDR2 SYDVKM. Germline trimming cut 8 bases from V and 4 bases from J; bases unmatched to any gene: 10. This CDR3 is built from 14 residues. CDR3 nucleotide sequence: TGTGCCAGCCGGACAGGAAGCCCGTTCTATGGCTACACCTTC. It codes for CASRTGSPFYGYTF.

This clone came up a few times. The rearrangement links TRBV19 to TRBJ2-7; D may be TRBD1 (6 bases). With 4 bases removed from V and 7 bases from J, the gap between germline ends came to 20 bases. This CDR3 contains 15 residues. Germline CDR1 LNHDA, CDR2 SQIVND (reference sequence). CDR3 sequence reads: CASSTPQGDPTEQYF. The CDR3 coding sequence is TGTGCCAGTAGTACTCCACAGGGCGACCCGACTGAGCAGTACTTC.

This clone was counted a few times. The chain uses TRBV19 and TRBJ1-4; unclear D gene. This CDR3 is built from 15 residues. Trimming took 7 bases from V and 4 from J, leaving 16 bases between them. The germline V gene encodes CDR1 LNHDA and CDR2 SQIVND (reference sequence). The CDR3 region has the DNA TGTGCCAGTACTGTCGCCAGCAGATATAATGAAAAACTGTTTTTT. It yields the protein CASTVASRYNEKLFF.

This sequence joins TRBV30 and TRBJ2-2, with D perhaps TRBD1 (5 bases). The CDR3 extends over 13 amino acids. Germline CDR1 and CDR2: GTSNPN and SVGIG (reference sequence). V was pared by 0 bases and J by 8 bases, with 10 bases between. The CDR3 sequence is CAWSVQVTGELFF. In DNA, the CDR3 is TGTGCCTGGAGTGTACAGGTTACGGGGGAGCTGTTTTTT.

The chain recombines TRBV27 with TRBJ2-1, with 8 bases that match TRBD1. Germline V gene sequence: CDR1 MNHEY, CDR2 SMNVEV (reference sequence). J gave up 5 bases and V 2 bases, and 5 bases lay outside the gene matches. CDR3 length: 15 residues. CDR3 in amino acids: CASSLSRGLNNEQFF. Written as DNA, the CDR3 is TGTGCCAGCAGTTTAAGCAGGGGGCTAAACAATGAGCAGTTCTTC.

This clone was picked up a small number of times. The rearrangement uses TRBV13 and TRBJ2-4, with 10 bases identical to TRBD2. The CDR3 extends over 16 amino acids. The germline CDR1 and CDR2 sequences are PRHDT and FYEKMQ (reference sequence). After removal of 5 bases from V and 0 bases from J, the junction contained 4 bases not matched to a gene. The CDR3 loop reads CASSLGLAEAKNIQYF. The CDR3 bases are TGTGCCAGCAGCCTCGGACTAGCGGAAGCCAAAAACATTCAGTACTTC.

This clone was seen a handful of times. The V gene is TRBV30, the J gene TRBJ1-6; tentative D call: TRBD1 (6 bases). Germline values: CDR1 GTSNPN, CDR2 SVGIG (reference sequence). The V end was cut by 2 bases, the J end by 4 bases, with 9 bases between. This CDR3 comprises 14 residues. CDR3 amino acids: CAWSSDRYNSPLHF. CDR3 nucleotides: TGTGCCTGGAGTTCCGACAGGTATAATTCACCCCTCCACTTT.

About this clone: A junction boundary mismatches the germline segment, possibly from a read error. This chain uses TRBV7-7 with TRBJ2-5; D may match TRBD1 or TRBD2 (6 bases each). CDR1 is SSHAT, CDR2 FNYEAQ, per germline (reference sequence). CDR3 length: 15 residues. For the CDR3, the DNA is TGTGCTAGCAGCCATAGGGGGGTCGCATCAGAGACCCAGTACTTC. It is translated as CASSHRGVASETQYF.

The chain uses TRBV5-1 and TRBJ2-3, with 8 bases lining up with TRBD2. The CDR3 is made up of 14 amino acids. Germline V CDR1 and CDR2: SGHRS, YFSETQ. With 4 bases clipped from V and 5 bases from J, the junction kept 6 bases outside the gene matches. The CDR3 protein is CASSGSGTRDTQYF. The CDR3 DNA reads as TGCGCCAGCAGCGGTAGCGGGACGAGAGATACGCAGTATTTT. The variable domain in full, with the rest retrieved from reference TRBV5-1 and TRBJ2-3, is KAGVTQTPRYLIKTRGQQVTLSCSPISGHRSVSWYQQTPGQGLQFLFEYFSETQRNKGNFPGRFSGRQFSNSRSEMNVSTLELGDSALYLCASSGSGTRDTQYFGPGTRLTVL.

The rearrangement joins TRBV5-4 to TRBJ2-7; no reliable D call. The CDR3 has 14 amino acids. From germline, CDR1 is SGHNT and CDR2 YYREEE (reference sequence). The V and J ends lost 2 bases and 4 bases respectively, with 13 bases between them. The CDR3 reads CASSFETVPYEQYF. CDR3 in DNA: TGTGCCAGCAGCTTTGAGACGGTACCTTACGAGCAGTACTTC.

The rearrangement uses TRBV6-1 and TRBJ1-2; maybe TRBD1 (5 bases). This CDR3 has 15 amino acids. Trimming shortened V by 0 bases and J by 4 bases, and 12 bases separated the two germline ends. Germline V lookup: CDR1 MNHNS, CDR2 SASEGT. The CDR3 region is CASSEAHPGSYGYTF. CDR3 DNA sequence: TGTGCCAGCAGTGAAGCCCACCCAGGGTCCTATGGCTACACCTTC.

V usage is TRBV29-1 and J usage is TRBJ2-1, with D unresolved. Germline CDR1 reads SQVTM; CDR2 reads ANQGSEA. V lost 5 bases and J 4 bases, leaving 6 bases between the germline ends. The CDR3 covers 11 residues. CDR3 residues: CSVYRYNEQFF. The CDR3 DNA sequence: TGCAGCGTTTACCGGTACAATGAGCAGTTCTTC.

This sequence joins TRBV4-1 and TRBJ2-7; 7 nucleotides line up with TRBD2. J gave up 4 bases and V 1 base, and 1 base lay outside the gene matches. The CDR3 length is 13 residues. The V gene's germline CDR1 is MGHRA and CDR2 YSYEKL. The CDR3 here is CASSQGGSYEQYF. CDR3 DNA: TGCGCCAGCAGCCAAGGCGGGAGTTACGAGCAGTACTTC.

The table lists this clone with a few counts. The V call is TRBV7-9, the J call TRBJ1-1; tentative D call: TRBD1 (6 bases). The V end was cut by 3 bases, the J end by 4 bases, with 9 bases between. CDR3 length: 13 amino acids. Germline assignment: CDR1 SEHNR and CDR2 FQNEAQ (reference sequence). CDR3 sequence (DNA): TGTGCCAGCAGCTTTACAGGGACCACTGAAGCTTTCTTT. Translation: CASSFTGTTEAFF.

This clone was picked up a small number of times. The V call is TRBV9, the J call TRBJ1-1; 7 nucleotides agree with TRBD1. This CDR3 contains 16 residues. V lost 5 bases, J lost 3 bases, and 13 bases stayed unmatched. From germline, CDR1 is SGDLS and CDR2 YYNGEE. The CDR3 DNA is TGTGCCAGCAGTACATTTTTCGGGCAGGGGGACACTGAAGCTTTCTTT. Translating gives CASSTFFGQGDTEAFF.

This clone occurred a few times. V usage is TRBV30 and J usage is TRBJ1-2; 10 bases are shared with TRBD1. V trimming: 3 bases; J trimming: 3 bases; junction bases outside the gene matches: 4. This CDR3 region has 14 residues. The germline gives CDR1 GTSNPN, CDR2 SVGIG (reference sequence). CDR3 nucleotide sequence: TGTGCCTGGAGCGGGACAGGGGCTTACTATGGCTACACCTTC. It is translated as CAWSGTGAYYGYTF.

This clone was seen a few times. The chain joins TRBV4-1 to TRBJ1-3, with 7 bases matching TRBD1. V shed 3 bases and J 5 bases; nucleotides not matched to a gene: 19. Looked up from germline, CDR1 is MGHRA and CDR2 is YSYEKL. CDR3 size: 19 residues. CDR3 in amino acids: CASSHSQGGTGHWRNTIYF. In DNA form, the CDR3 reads TGCGCCAGCAGCCACTCCCAGGGGGGGACGGGCCATTGGCGAAACACCATATATTTT.